This T cell receptor beta chain was documented in a study of blood T cells in healthy people across ages (dated by TCRdb to between 2015 and 2017). A note on the overall study: Template switching captured roughly one uniquely barcoded TCR beta cDNA molecule per two T cells in model experiments. Age-related changes in TCR beta repertoire diversity were measured in the study by deep sequencing normalized with unique cDNA molecular identifiers. For two donors (one aged 18 to 30 and one aged 80 or older), the study analyzed two additional independent replicas of 1 million unique cDNA reads from the same blood draw. To avoid experimental bias, donors of different ages were randomly spread across the sequencing lanes. Donors were grouped into four age groups: young (average 16 years), middle-aged (over 35), aged (about 60) and long-lived (about 82). Broad study findings and their caveats: Compared with the aged group, the long-lived group had more naive CD4+ T cells, fewer expanded clones and increased TCR diversity, suggesting age selection. A strong correlation was found between observed TCR beta diversity and the percentage of naive T cells measured by flow cytometry. As age increased, observed TCR beta diversity per million T cells dropped in a roughly linear way, and a significant reduction was already evident by age about 40. Because donor CMV infection status was unknown, age-related changes in expanded clonotypes were potentially confounded. Estimates of total diversity based on one million sequenced T cells were considered lower bounds and underestimates. Conclusive comparison of naive and antigen-experienced compartments was prevented by the profiling of bulk unsorted PBMCs.

Remarks on this clonotype: Which antigen it targets is not known. No qualities accompany the bases; no much larger clone lies one base away.

Donors were approximately 42 systemically healthy Caucasian individuals from Russia aged roughly 6 to 90 years. Each donor gave ten milliliters of peripheral blood, drawn into EDTA-treated Vacutainer tubes. Ficoll-Paque density-gradient centrifugation was used to isolate PBMCs, with at least 7 million per sample. Trizol reagent was used to extract total RNA from PBMCs, with at least 5 micrograms per sample. For every donor, an aliquot of PBMCs went through flow cytometry to measure the percentages of naive CD45RAhigh/CD27high T cells. V and J are trimmed by 0 bases and 5 bases, and the gene matches miss 6 bases of the junction. CDR1 LGHNA and CDR2 YNFKEQ were looked up in the germline V gene. Spanning cysteine to phenylalanine, the CDR3 consists of 15 amino acids. Only the CDR3 region is kept as DNA, spanning 45 bases read in frame from base 1. Libraries were made using 5' RACE. Sequenced using an Illumina HiSeq 2500. A second PCR of about 7 to 12 cycles was run with a J-beta primer mix and a sample-barcoded 5' primer. A template-switch 5' adaptor carrying 12 random nucleotides introduced a unique molecular identifier onto each TCR beta cDNA molecule. Each sample yielded at least 3 million CDR3-containing paired-end reads. First-strand cDNA synthesis was performed from all RNA using the Mint cDNA synthesis kit, with priming by a TRBC-specific oligonucleotide. All cDNA was treated with uracil-DNA glycosylase and then went through a first 18-cycle PCR with the universal primers M1SS and BC2_uni_R. The study's processing was this. Each sample was normalized by randomly selecting 1 million high-quality reads, each carrying a distinct molecular identifier. Reads sharing molecular identifiers were discarded rather than binned into consensus sequences. MiTCR, run with a Q25 quality threshold and the strictest error-elimination algorithm, handled CDR3 identification, clonotype clustering and error correction. A nonparametric unseen species model using Euler transformation provided a lower-bound estimate of total TCR beta diversity. The raw public data were reprocessed by TCRdb itself: fastp quality trimming at Q25, MiXCR clonotype calling, in-frame beta chains only. Rows are unified per CDR3 protein, each entry keeping the most common DNA and genes. These V and J calls rely on TCRdb rather than the paper's analysis. This sample lists around 1.5 million distinct CDR3 sequences; 59% were detected once. The ten biggest clones cover 6.5% to 8.5% of the sample.

The chain employs TRBV4-2 and TRBJ1-2, with 7 middle bases fitting TRBD1. The receptor was derived from a man younger than 35 in good health. Sequencing was done on a sample of blood. The base sequence is TGTGCCAGCAGCCAAGATCTGGGGACAGAATATGGCTACACCTTC. The translation is CASSQDLGTEYGYTF.